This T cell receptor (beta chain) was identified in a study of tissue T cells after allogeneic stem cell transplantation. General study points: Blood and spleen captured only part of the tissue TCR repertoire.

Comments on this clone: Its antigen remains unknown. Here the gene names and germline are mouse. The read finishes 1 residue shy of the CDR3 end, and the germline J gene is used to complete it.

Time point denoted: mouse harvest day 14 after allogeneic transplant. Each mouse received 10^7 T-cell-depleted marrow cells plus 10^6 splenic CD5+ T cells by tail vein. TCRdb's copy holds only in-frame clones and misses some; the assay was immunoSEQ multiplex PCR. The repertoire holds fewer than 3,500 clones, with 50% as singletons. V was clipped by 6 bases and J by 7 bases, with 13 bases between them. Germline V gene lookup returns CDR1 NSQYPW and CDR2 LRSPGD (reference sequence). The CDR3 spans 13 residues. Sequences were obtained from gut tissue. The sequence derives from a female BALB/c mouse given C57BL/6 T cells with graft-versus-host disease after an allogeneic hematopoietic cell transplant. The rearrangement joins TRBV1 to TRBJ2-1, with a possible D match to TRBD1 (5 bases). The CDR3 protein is CTCSPAGWAEQFF. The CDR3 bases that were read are TGCACCTGCAGCCCCGCAGGGTGGGCTGAGCAGTTC.